Only a few counts were recorded for the clone carrying this T cell receptor beta chain. Germline V gene lookup returns CDR1 LGHDT and CDR2 YNNKEL (reference sequence). There are 16 residues in the CDR3. Between the trimmed V and J ends, which lost 1 base and 2 bases, there was a span of 14 bases. The sample originates from a study of blood T cell repertoires in COVID-19. Study overall: Recovered status in Cohort 3 required two negative PCRs, clearance, or symptom resolution. Nucleic acid was either cDNA or gDNA, and it came from T cells, B-cell-depleted T cells, or PBMCs.

Individuals aged about 18 to 90 years were recruited from around 22 US areas. In the study's own analysis: Reference gene primer amplification yielded estimated nucleated cell counts. TCRdb's table, derived via immunoSEQ multiplex PCR, lists solely in-frame clones and lacks some. D and trimming come from the DNA, and the V and J calls and clone size come from that table. Of more than 300,000 clones listed, approximately 89% are singletons. The sample consisted of PBMCs or T cells enriched from blood (not recorded which). The receptor was isolated from a man between 35 and 55 years old in a cohort exposed to, infected with or recovered from COVID-19 (not recorded which). The rearrangement uses TRBV3-1 (or the pseudogene TRBV3-2) and TRBJ1-1; tentatively, D is TRBD1 (5 bases). The CDR3 coding sequence is TGTGCCAGCAGCCAAGGAAGGGGTGGGATAAACACTGAAGCTTTCTTT. Translating gives CASSQGRGGINTEAFF.